This T cell receptor (beta chain) is drawn from a study of T cell changes during pregnancy in multiple sclerosis. With V trimmed by 3 bases and J by 0 bases, 5 bases remained unmatched. Germline V CDR1 and CDR2: SGHRS, YFSETQ. This CDR3 contains 16 residues. This table comes from immunoSEQ multiplex PCR, and its TCRdb copy is limited to in-frame clones, with some not included. In the table there are roughly 46,000 clones, 80% to 90% of which are singletons. This TCR came from a female donor with multiple sclerosis, enrolled in a pregnancy study. Sequences were derived from CD4+ T cells from peripheral blood mononuclear cells, sampled before pregnancy. The rearrangement uses TRBV5-1 and TRBJ2-2; 7 bases are a match to TRBD1. CDR3 loop: CASSSSGQPNTGELFF. The DNA for the CDR3 is TGCGCCAGCAGCTCCTCGGGACAGCCGAACACCGGGGAGCTGTTTTTT.